Listed here are 21 T cell receptor beta chains from one sample, sequenced in a study of T cell repertoires and HLA-DP antigens. No antigen has been identified for these receptors. Libraries were prepared by immunoSEQ multiplex PCR; TCRdb keeps only in-frame clonotypes and omits some of them. The repertoire holds roughly 73,000 clones, with over 75% as singletons. Sequenced: CD4+ T cells from PBMCs. The receptors were gathered from a man aged 60 to 69 in good health and CMV-seronegative.

This clone occurred a few times. The rearrangement joins TRBV27 to TRBJ2-3, with D hard to call. The V end lost 3 bases, the J end lost 0 bases, and 4 bases lay between the germline ends. CDR1 is MNHEY and CDR2 is SMNVEV in the germline V gene (reference sequence). This CDR3 is 13 amino acids long. The CDR3 protein is CASSFSSTDTQYF. CDR3 nucleotides: TGTGCCAGCAGTTTCTCTAGCACAGATACGCAGTATTTT.

This chain connects TRBV7-3 to TRBJ2-3, with 13 bases lining up with TRBD2. Germline loops: CDR1 SGHTA, CDR2 FQGTGA. J gave up 0 bases and V 2 bases, and 5 bases lay outside the gene matches. The CDR3 extends over 18 amino acids. CDR3 region: CASSLRGLAGVSTDTQYF. The CDR3 DNA follows: TGTGCCAGCAGCTTACGCGGACTAGCGGGAGTTAGCACAGATACGCAGTATTTT.

This rearrangement joins TRBV5-5 to TRBJ2-5; 12 positions match TRBD1. The CDR3 runs to 16 residues. V lost 4 bases and J lost 4; bases outside the gene matches: 8. Germline V CDR1 and CDR2: SGHKS, YYEKEE (reference sequence). DNA of the CDR3: TGTGCCAGCAGCGTAGCCGGGACAGGGGGCCGAGAGACCCAGTACTTC. It yields the protein CASSVAGTGGRETQYF. Complete variable domain (other parts from reference TRBV5-5 and TRBJ2-5): DAGVTQSPTHLIKTRGQQVTLRCSPISGHKSVSWYQQVLGQGPQFIFQYYEKEERGRGNFPDRFSARQFPNYSSELNVNALLLGDSALYLCASSVAGTGGRETQYFGPGTRLLVL.

The J gene is TRBJ2-1, the V gene TRBV30; 9 nucleotides agree with TRBD2. The CDR3 loop spans 14 amino acids. The germline gives CDR1 GTSNPN, CDR2 SVGIG (reference sequence). The junction had 6 bases not matched to a gene; V was cut back by 3 bases and J by 6 bases. The CDR3 protein is CAWRAAGGVNEQFF. DNA of the CDR3: TGTGCCTGGAGGGCAGCGGGAGGCGTCAATGAGCAGTTCTTC.

V usage is TRBV13 and J usage is TRBJ2-3; 12 bases are a match to TRBD2. The CDR3 has 18 amino acids. CDR1 is PRHDT, CDR2 FYEKMQ, per germline (reference sequence). V shed 2 bases and J 2 bases; nucleotides not matched to a gene: 8. CDR3 DNA: TGTGCCAGCAGCTTAATAACGACTAGCGGGGGCTTCACAGATACGCAGTATTTT. It encodes CASSLITTSGGFTDTQYF.

This clone is termed medium-sized. The chain employs TRBV7-7 and TRBJ2-1, with D unresolved. The CDR3 length is 14 residues. V was cut by 2 bases and J by 10 bases, with 15 bases left in between. Germline values: CDR1 SSHAT, CDR2 FNYEAQ (reference sequence). The CDR3 here is CASSLFFTSVEQFF. The DNA of the CDR3 is TGTGCCAGCAGCTTATTCTTTACCTCCGTCGAGCAGTTCTTC. The entire variable domain, with the rest obtained from reference TRBV7-7 and TRBJ2-1, is as follows: GAGVSQSPRYKVTKRGQDVTLRCDPISSHATLYWYQQALGQGPEFLTYFNYEAQPDKSGLPSDRFSAERPEGSISTLTIQRTEQRDSAMYRCASSLFFTSVEQFFGPGTRLTVL.

The chain joins TRBV11-2 to TRBJ1-1; 7 bases fit TRBD1. The trim removed 0 bases at V and 2 bases at J, leaving 6 bases unmatched. CDR1 SGHAT and CDR2 FQNNGV come from the germline V gene. The CDR3 runs 16 residues. The CDR3 sequence is CASSLDLGTANTEAFF. In DNA form, the CDR3 reads TGTGCCAGCAGCTTAGATCTCGGGACAGCCAACACTGAAGCTTTCTTT.

The chain joins TRBV5-6 to TRBJ2-4; D gene uncertain. The CDR3 covers 13 residues. Trimming cost V 0 bases and J 6 bases, with 7 bases left between them. Per germline, CDR1 SGHDT and CDR2 YYEEEE. The CDR3, as DNA: TGTGCCAGCAGCTTGGACACCCTAAACATTCAGTACTTC. Protein: CASSLDTLNIQYF.

The CDR3 DNA sequence: TGTGCCAGCAGCCCGCCTAGGCCAGATACGCAGTATTTT. Its translation is CASSPPRPDTQYF. The chain recombines TRBV11-1 with TRBJ2-3; D not certain. V lost 5 bases, J lost 4 bases, and 10 bases lay in between. The CDR3 covers 13 residues. Per the germline V gene, CDR1 is SGHAT and CDR2 is FQDESV (reference sequence).

This clone was seen a few times. The chain couples TRBV30 to TRBJ2-7; TRBD1 matches at 7 bases. V shed 1 base, J shed 0 bases, and the junction held 6 bases outside the gene matches. The CDR3 has 15 amino acids. The germline V gene encodes CDR1 GTSNPN and CDR2 SVGIG (reference sequence). CDR3 in DNA: TGTGCCTGGAGTGCCCCAGACAGGGTCTCCTACGAGCAGTACTTC. It is translated as CAWSAPDRVSYEQYF.

For this clone: This CDR3 is also generated by other DNA sequences in the sample. The CDR3 is CASSLVRNTEAFF. CDR3 coding DNA: TGTGCCAGCAGCTTAGTACGGAACACTGAAGCTTTCTTT. The chain recombines TRBV7-2 with TRBJ1-1, with no clear D. Germline V lookup: CDR1 SGHTA, CDR2 FQGNSA. The CDR3 length is 13 residues. V lost 1 base, J lost 1 base, and 4 bases lay in between.

The chain employs TRBV7-2 and TRBJ2-1; D unclear. CDR1 is SGHTA and CDR2 is FQGNSA in the germline V gene. Trimming pared 1 base from V and 5 bases from J, leaving 12 bases between. There are 15 residues in the CDR3. The CDR3 DNA reads TGTGCCAGCAGCTTAGTAAGGGCGGACCACAATGAGCAGTTCTTC. It yields the protein CASSLVRADHNEQFF. Filled out from reference TRBV7-2 and TRBJ2-1, the complete variable domain reads GAGVSQSPSNKVTEKGKDVELRCDPISGHTALYWYRQSLGQGLEFLIYFQGNSAPDKSGLPSDRFSAERTGGSVSTLTIQRTQQEDSAVYLCASSLVRADHNEQFFGPGTRLTVL.

This clone was observed once. The chain uses TRBV27 and TRBJ1-5; TRBD1 aligns across 8 bases. The length of the CDR3 is 13 residues. J was trimmed by 6 bases and V by 5 bases; bases with no gene match: 3. Germline loops: CDR1 MNHEY, CDR2 SMNVEV (reference sequence). CDR3 loop: CASSGDRFQPQHF. The CDR3 DNA follows: TGTGCCAGCAGTGGGGACAGGTTTCAGCCCCAGCATTTT.

The chain recombines TRBV9 with TRBJ2-1; D not certain. The germline CDR1 and CDR2 sequences are SGDLS and YYNGEE. The V end was cut by 6 bases, the J end by 10 bases, with 14 bases between. The CDR3 is 12 residues long. CDR3 residues: CASNPGSNEQFF. DNA of the CDR3: TGTGCCAGCAACCCTGGGTCCAACGAGCAGTTCTTC.

The V gene is TRBV6-1, the J gene TRBJ2-7; the match to TRBD1 covers 8 bases. The germline gives CDR1 MNHNS, CDR2 SASEGT. The CDR3 sequence is 13 residues long. With V trimmed by 5 bases and J by 7 bases, 7 bases remained unmatched. CDR3 sequence (DNA): TGTGCCAGCAGTCACACAGGGGGAAGAGAGCAGTACGTC. Protein product: CASSHTGGREQYV.

The chain joins TRBV28 to TRBJ2-6, with a possible D match to TRBD2 (7 bases). Looked up from germline, CDR1 is MDHEN and CDR2 is SYDVKM. With 9 bases removed from V and 0 bases from J, the gap between germline ends came to 12 bases. The CDR3 spans 15 residues. As DNA, the CDR3 is TGTGCCAGTTGCGGGGGCAGCTCTGGGGCCAACGTCCTGACTTTC. Its protein product is CASCGGSSGANVLTF. Together with reference TRBV28 and TRBJ2-6, the CDR3 gives the full variable domain: DVKVTQSSRYLVKRTGEKVFLECVQDMDHENMFWYRQDPGLGLRLIYFSYDVKMKEKGDIPEGYSVSREKKERFSLILESASTNQTSMYLCASCGGSSGANVLTFGAGSRLTVL.

The rearrangement joins TRBV5-4 to TRBJ1-2; D unclear. From germline, CDR1 is SGHNT and CDR2 YYREEE (reference sequence). The CDR3 loop spans 15 amino acids. Trimming shortened V by 0 bases and J by 0 bases, and 9 bases separated the two germline ends. CDR3 protein: CASSLGSRTNYGYTF. CDR3 sequence (DNA): TGTGCCAGCAGCTTGGGTAGCCGGACTAACTATGGCTACACCTTC.

This chain links TRBV7-2 with TRBJ2-5; tentatively, D is TRBD1 (6 bases). Trimming shortened V by 4 bases and J by 2 bases, and 8 bases separated the two germline ends. The CDR3 totals 13 residues. Germline V CDR1 and CDR2: SGHTA, FQGNSA. In DNA, the CDR3 is TGTGCCAGCAGCTGGGGGCTGCAAGAGACCCAGTACTTC. Encoded protein: CASSWGLQETQYF.

V gene TRBV5-1 combines with J gene TRBJ2-1, with 9 bases identical to TRBD2. Looked up from germline, CDR1 is SGHRS and CDR2 is YFSETQ. The CDR3 has 15 residues. V trimming: 1 base; J trimming: 3 bases; junction bases outside the gene matches: 2. CDR3 nucleotide sequence: TGCGCCAGCAGCTTGAGCGGGGGGATCTACAATGAGCAGTTCTTC. Protein sequence: CASSLSGGIYNEQFF.

V usage is TRBV4-3 and J usage is TRBJ2-5, with 12 bases that match TRBD2. Losses at the gene ends were 4 bases for V and 2 bases for J; bases not matched to a gene: 2. Germline V gene lookup returns CDR1 LGHNA and CDR2 YSLEER. The CDR3 extends over 15 amino acids. The CDR3 nucleotides read TGCGCCAGCAGCCGGACTAGCGGGGCTCAAGAGACCCAGTACTTC. Translation: CASSRTSGAQETQYF.

This chain joins TRBV18 and TRBJ2-3, with 13 positions matching TRBD2. The germline CDR1 and CDR2 sequences are KGHSH and LQKENI. Trimming took 2 bases from V and 2 from J; bases not matched to a gene: 4. This CDR3 spans 17 amino acids. The CDR3, as DNA: TGTGCCAGCTCACCAGGGACTAGCGGGACCATCACAGATACGCAGTATTTT. This sequence encodes CASSPGTSGTITDTQYF.